The entry below gives a single T cell receptor beta chain sequence along with its context. Its target antigen remains unknown. The record has no base qualities; no much larger clone is one base away. The data are from a study of shared clonotypes between healthy human individuals (dated by TCRdb to 2020 to 2022). Study-level background: A couple of women and three men aged 18 to 49 years were included in the cohort. For each donor, three plates each were used for CD4 naive and CD4 memory, two plates were used for CD8 naive, and one plate was used for CD8 memory. To estimate repertoire size and how much clonotype sharing occurs between individuals, the study deeply sequenced the blood TCR repertoires of roughly 5 healthy adults. To increase sequencing depth and limit assay-specific biases, TCR repertoire library preparation and sequencing were carried out by different laboratories using diverse techniques. Per donor, leukapheresis produced somewhere between about 0.94 and 8.9 billion PBMCs.

The donors were healthy, HIV-negative adults with no recently reported acute infections or vaccinations. All donors were Caucasian adults living in Nashville, Tennessee, USA. CD4+ T cells were enriched by magnetic negative selection, after which naive cells were positively selected on CD45RA and the negative fraction was taken as the memory subset. Blood was collected by leukapheresis, and PBMCs were isolated by Ficoll-Histopaque density gradient centrifugation and then cryopreserved in liquid nitrogen vapor phase. Analytical flow cytometry was used to check the purity and quantity of every magnetically sorted T cell population. From each sorted fraction, genomic DNA was isolated and quantified by UV absorbance on a Nanodrop 2000c. General conclusions and limits of the study: Naive subsets generally had larger estimated clonotype richness than memory subsets did. Because the study included only a small number of donors, the genetic and exposure-history diversity represented was limited. Even with the large sequencing depth, rarefaction of the sorted-subset datasets indicated that sequencing was incomplete. Pairwise subsampling indicated that sequencing depth was expected to affect the degree of clonotype sharing among donors. Only blood was sampled, and tissue TCR repertoires likely differ from those in blood. Sharing across a few donors was observed for around 5% of naive CD4, under 4% of naive CD8, roughly 2.4% of memory CD4, and less than 0.45% of memory CD8 clonotypes. Clonotypes shared by all four sorted-subset donors showed higher generation probabilities than non-shared clonotypes.

The CDR3 has 15 amino acids, counting the end cysteine and phenylalanine. CDR3 DNA only is kept here, 45 bases in frame from base 1. V is reduced by 0 bases and J by 6 bases, leaving a spacing of 14 bases between them. CDR1 and CDR2 are drawn from the germline V gene: SGDLS, YYNGEE. Using the deep immunoSEQ assay, multiplex PCR amplified TCR CDR3 regions from genomic DNA. For each cell subset, the extracted genomic DNA was distributed evenly across all wells of several immunoSEQ 96-well plates, and each plate served as one replicate. For sorted subsets, each replicate PCR was loaded with 200 ng genomic DNA, equivalent to about 30,000 T cell genomes. Purified libraries were measured with a Qubit 3.0 fluorometer, size-checked on a Bioanalyzer 2100, and measured again with the KAPA Library Quantification kit. Every immunoSEQ 96-well plate was sequenced on a separate single-read 150-cycle Illumina NextSeq 550 flow cell. The source study handled its data this way. Because the immunoSEQ output held only junctional sequences and lacked quality scores, the filtering could not match the filtering applied to full-length reads. To assign V/J genes and CDR3, sequences were annotated using PyIR, a Python wrapper for IgBLAST v1.9, with IMGT germline references. Reads were removed for weak V/J assignments (E-value above 1e-6), missing CDR3, stop codons, out-of-frame junctions, or ambiguous translated residues. V3J clonotypes were defined by identical inferred V gene, J gene, and CDR3 amino acid sequence. Percentage overlap between repertoires was computed as shared unique clonotypes divided by the size of the smaller repertoire. Repertoire richness was assessed with RTK rarefaction, the Chao1 estimator, and Recon v2.1 estimates of unobserved clonotypes. Generation probabilities for all TCRbeta clonotypes obtained by the gDNA method from a handful of donors were computed using OLGA. TCRdb's version of the immuneACCESS table is confined to in-frame rearrangements and falls short of the full clone set. An unresolved V gene accounts for under half of the shortfall where checked; the remainder is of unknown origin. D and trimming come from the DNA, and the V and J calls and clone size come from that table. The sample table records 2.5 million or so clones; around 94% of these occur just once. The ten largest clones capture roughly 0.15% of the sample.

The chain employs TRBV9 and TRBJ2-3; no D segment can be confidently identified. The sample consisted of naive CD4+ T cells sorted from blood. This specimen's cell subset or site label, interpreted: CD45RA+ positively selected. The receptor's source is a man younger than 35 in good health. The CDR3 protein is CASSVAGPPMDTQYF. Here is the DNA: TGTGCCAGCAGCGTAGCGGGTCCTCCCATGGATACGCAGTATTTT.